Listed below are T cell receptor beta chains from one sample, sequenced in a study of blood T cell repertoires in COVID-19. The protocol was immunoSEQ multiplex PCR, while the TCRdb copy is restricted to in-frame clones and leaves out a portion. The data contain 130,000 to 150,000 clones, roughly 77% of them seen just once; the ten biggest clones take up 5%. The sample taken for sequencing was peripheral blood. These TCRs come from a woman aged 70-85 years with COVID-19, enrolled during active disease. Both conserved end residues are part of each CDR3. A D gene is named only where the DNA matches it firmly. A row's size may be missing; if present it is once, few, many or a size class.

CASSHIVGTASYEQYF | TRBV28 | TRBD1 | - | TRBJ2-7
CASRVTTGSDQPQHF | TRBV5-5 | TRBD1 | - | TRBJ1-5
CASSSGTGNTGELFF | TRBV7-3 | TRBD1 | - | TRBJ2-2
CASSFGPGESHNSPLHF | TRBV28 | - | - | TRBJ1-6
CAISDAGLTEDTIYF | TRBV10-3 | - | - | TRBJ1-3
CATSKERAAKNIQYF | TRBV15 | - | - | TRBJ2-4
CASSAGVRDTQYF | TRBV5-8 | - | - | TRBJ2-3
CASSLQGISEAFF | TRBV7-9 | - | - | TRBJ1-1
CASSSVRAREAFF | TRBV4-3 | - | - | TRBJ1-1
CSVEPTGNTEAFF | TRBV29-1 | - | - | TRBJ1-1
CASREAGGGTEAFF | TRBV6-1 | TRBD1 | - | TRBJ1-1
CASSIGLESNQPQHF | TRBV2 | - | - | TRBJ1-5
CASSAVTPGGTEAFF | TRBV6-5 | - | - | TRBJ1-1
CASSQLDSMNTEAFF | TRBV4-1 | - | - | TRBJ1-1
CASSGAGYTQYF | TRBV11-3 | - | - | TRBJ2-3
CASSYSTFGGQPQHF | TRBV6-2/TRBV6-3 | - | - | TRBJ1-5
CASSLAVGTEYNEQFF | TRBV7-2 | TRBD1 | - | TRBJ2-1
CASSYLGQANTGELFF | TRBV6-5 | - | - | TRBJ2-2
CASSYLGGNQPQHF | TRBV6-6 | - | - | TRBJ1-5
CASSTRTGPNSPLHF | TRBV5-1 | TRBD1 | - | TRBJ1-6
CASRQGTSPLHF | TRBV3-1/TRBV3-2 | TRBD1 | - | TRBJ1-6
CSATEGVYNEQFF | TRBV29-1 | - | - | TRBJ2-1
CASSTGQTDTQYF | TRBV5-4 | - | - | TRBJ2-3
CASSPLGGASGYTF | TRBV14 | - | - | TRBJ1-2
CSGAQGNEQYF | TRBV20-1 | - | few | TRBJ2-7
CASSLGQGGDTQYF | TRBV5-1 | TRBD1 | - | TRBJ2-3
CAISGGQGGPQYF | TRBV10-3 | TRBD1 | - | TRBJ2-4
CASSLSAAFTDTQYF | TRBV5-4 | - | few | TRBJ2-3
CASSEALAGSGGYTF | TRBV2 | - | - | TRBJ1-2
CASSPKGAFTPNNYGYTF | TRBV7-8 | TRBD1 | - | TRBJ1-2
CASSQGTGQSAFF | TRBV14 | - | - | TRBJ1-1
CASSLPGTGPGEQFF | TRBV5-1 | TRBD1 | - | TRBJ2-1
CASTAGGFGEAFF | TRBV2 | - | once | TRBJ1-1
CASSAQGTDTQYF | TRBV7-9 | - | - | TRBJ2-3
CASSFWDRGYEQYF | TRBV5-6 | TRBD1 | once | TRBJ2-7
CASSEQGAYTYGQYF | TRBV28 | TRBD1 | - | TRBJ2-7
CATSSRIPTSGGALDEQFF | TRBV15 | TRBD2 | - | TRBJ2-1
CASSLDLQIFNYGYTF | TRBV11-2 | - | - | TRBJ1-2
CASTALDSLNSPLHF | TRBV2 | - | - | TRBJ1-6
CASSPGTGNNEQFF | TRBV5-4 | - | - | TRBJ2-1
CASSQDPGGNYGYTF | TRBV3-1/TRBV3-2 | - | - | TRBJ1-2
CASSQGRQGMWKLFF | TRBV14 | TRBD1 | few | TRBJ1-4
CASSVLDRGLYGYTF | TRBV9 | TRBD1 | - | TRBJ1-2
CASSQERANTEAFF | TRBV14 | - | few | TRBJ1-1
CASSLGDRELYGYTF | TRBV5-4 | TRBD1 | - | TRBJ1-2
CASSTPGANEKLFF | TRBV2 | - | - | TRBJ1-4
CASSLEGIAGRNEQFF | TRBV5-4 | TRBD2 | - | TRBJ2-1
CASSRPSGGRGYTF | TRBV3-1/TRBV3-2 | TRBD1 | - | TRBJ1-2
CASSQGPQGAIGYTF | TRBV4-2 | TRBD1 | - | TRBJ1-2
CSVEFSSIQETQYF | TRBV29-1 | - | - | TRBJ2-5
CAGTGGPSGANVLTF | TRBV19 | TRBD1 | - | TRBJ2-6
CASRKGLAGVAGELFF | TRBV3-1/TRBV3-2 | TRBD2 | - | TRBJ2-2